This TCR beta chain was found in a study of T cell repertoires in cytomegalovirus infection. Overall study context: TCR beta signatures that were public indicated CMV infection and matching HLA type.

V lost 4 bases to trimming and J lost 5 bases, with 13 bases between them. The CDR3 covers 14 residues. Per the germline V gene, CDR1 is MNHEY and CDR2 is SVGEGT. TCRdb ran MiXCR on the reads and lists one entry per CDR3 protein. The sample lists 200,000 to 300,000 distinct CDR3 sequences, approximately 13% occurring once. This clonotype appeared many times. This sequence originates from a human donor in good health (CMV status not recorded). Some clones in this sample may be carry-over from other donors' samples. Sequencing was carried out using PBMCs. This chain uses TRBV6-2 or TRBV6-3 with TRBJ2-3; no reliable D call. The CDR3 DNA reads TGTGCCAGCAGTTCCCGGAGCTCCAGAGATACGCAGTATTTT. Amino acids: CASSSRSSRDTQYF.